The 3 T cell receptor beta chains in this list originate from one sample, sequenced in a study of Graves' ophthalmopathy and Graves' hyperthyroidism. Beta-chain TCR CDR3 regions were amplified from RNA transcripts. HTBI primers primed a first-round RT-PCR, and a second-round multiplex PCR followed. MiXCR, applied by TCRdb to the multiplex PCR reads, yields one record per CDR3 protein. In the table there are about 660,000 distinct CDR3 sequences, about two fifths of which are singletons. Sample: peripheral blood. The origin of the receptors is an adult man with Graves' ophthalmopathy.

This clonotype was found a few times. This CDR3 reads CAWSGTDNSPLHF. DNA of the CDR3: TGTGCCTGGAGTGGGACGGATAATTCACCCCTCCACTTT. The chain uses TRBV30 and TRBJ1-6; no clear D gene. The CDR3 has 13 amino acids. The germline V gene encodes CDR1 GTSNPN and CDR2 SVGIG (reference sequence). Trimming left V 1 base short and J 5 bases short, with 6 bases between.

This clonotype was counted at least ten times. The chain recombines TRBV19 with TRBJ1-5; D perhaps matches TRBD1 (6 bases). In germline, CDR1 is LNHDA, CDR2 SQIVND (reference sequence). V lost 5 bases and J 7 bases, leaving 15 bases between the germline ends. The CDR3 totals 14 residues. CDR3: CASSAAGTIQPQHF. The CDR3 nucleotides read TGTGCCAGTAGTGCAGCAGGGACAATCCAGCCCCAGCATTTT.

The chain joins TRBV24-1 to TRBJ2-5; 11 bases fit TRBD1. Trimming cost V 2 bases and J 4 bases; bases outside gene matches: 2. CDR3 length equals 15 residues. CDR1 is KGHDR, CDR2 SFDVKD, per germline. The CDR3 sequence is CATSDWTGGGETQYF. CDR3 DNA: TGTGCCACCAGTGATTGGACAGGGGGCGGAGAGACCCAGTACTTC.